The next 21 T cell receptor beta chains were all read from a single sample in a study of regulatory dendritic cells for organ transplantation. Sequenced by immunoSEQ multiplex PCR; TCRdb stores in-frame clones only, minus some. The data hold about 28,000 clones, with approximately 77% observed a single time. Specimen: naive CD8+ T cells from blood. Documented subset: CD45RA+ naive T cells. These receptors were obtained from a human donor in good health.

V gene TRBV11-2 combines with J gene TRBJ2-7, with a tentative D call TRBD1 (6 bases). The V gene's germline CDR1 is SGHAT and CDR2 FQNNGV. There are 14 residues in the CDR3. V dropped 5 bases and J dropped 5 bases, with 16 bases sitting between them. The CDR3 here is CASSPTGTTHEQYF. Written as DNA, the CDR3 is TGTGCCAGCAGCCCCACAGGGACCACACACGAGCAGTACTTC.

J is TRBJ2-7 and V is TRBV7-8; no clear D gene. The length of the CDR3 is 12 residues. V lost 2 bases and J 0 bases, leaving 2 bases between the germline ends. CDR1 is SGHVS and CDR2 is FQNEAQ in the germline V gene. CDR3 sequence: CASSLRSYEQYF. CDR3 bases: TGTGCCAGCAGCTTACGCTCCTACGAGCAGTACTTC.

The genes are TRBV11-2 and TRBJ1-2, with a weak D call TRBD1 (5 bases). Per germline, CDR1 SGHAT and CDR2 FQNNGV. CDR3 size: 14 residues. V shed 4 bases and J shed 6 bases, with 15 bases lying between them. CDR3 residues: CASSWGRGGNGYTF. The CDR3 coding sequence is TGTGCCAGCAGCTGGGGGAGGGGCGGGAATGGCTACACCTTC.

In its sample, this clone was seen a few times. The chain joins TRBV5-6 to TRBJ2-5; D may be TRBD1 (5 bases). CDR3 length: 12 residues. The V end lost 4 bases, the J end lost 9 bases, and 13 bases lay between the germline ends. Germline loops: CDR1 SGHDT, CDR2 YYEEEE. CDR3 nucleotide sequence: TGTGCCAGCAGCACAGACCCCAGGGCCCAGTACTTC. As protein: CASSTDPRAQYF. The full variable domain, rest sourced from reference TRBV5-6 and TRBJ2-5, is DAGVTQSPTHLIKTRGQQVTLRCSPKSGHDTVSWYQQALGQGPQFIFQYYEEEERQRGNFPDRFSGHQFPNYSSELNVNALLLGDSALYLCASSTDPRAQYFGPGTRLLVL.

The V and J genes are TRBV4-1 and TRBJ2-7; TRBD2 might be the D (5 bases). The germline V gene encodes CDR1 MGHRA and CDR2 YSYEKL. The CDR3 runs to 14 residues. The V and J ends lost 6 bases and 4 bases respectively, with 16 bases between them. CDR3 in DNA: TGCGCCAGCAGTCGGACTCCCTCGGGTTACGAGCAGTACTTC. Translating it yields CASSRTPSGYEQYF.

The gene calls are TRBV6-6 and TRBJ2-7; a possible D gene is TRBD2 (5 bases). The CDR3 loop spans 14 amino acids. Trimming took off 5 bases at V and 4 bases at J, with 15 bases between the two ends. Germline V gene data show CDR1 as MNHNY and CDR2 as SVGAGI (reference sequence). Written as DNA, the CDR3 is TGTGCCAGCAGTGGATGGGAGTCAGCGTACGAGCAGTACTTC. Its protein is CASSGWESAYEQYF.

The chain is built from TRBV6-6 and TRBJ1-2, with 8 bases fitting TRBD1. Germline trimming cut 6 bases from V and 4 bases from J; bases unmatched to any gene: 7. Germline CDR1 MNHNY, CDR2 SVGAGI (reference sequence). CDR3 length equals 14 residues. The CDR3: CASSPGQGPYGYTF. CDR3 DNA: TGTGCCAGCAGCCCCGGACAGGGTCCCTATGGCTACACCTTC.

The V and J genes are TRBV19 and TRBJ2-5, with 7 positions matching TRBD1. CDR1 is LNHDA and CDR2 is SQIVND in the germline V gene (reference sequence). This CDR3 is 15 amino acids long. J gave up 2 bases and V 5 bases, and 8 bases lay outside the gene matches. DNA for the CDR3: TGTGCCAGTAGTTGGATGGGACAGACACAAGAGACCCAGTACTTC. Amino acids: CASSWMGQTQETQYF.

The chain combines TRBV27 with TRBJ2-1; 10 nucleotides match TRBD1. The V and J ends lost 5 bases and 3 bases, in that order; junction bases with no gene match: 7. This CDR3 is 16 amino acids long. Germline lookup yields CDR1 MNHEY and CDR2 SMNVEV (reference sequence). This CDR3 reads CASSTTGTGDYNEQFF. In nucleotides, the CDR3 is TGTGCCAGCAGTACAACCGGGACAGGGGACTACAATGAGCAGTTCTTC.

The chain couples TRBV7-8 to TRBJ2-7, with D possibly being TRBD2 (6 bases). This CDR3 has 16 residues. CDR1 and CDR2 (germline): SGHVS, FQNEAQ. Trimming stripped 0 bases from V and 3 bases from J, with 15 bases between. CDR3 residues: CASSLAAGPRGYEQYF. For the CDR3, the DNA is TGTGCCAGCAGCTTAGCCGCGGGACCAAGGGGCTACGAGCAGTACTTC.

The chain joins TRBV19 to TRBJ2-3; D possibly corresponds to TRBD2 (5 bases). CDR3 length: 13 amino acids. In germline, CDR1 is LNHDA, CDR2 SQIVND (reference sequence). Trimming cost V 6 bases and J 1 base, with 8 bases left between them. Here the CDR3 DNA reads TGTGCCAGTAGCAGAGGGCGCACAGATACGCAGTATTTT. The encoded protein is CASSRGRTDTQYF.

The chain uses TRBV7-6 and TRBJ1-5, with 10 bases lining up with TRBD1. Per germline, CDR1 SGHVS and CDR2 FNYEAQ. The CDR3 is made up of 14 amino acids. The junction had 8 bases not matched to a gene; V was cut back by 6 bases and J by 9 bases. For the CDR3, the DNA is TGTGCCAGCAGTACGGGACAGGGGATCTCGCCCCAGCATTTT. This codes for CASSTGQGISPQHF.

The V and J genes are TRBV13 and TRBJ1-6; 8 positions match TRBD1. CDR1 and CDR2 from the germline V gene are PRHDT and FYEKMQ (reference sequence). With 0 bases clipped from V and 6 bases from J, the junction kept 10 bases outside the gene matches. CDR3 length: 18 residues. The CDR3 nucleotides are TGTGCCAGCAGCTTAGGTTCGTGGACAGGGTTAGGTAATTCACCCCTCCACTTT. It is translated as CASSLGSWTGLGNSPLHF.

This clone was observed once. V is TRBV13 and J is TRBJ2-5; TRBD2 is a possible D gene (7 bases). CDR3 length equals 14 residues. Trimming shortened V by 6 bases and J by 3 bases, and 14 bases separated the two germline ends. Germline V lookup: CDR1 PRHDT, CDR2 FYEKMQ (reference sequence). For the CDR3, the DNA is TGTGCCAGCAGTTCTAGGGGGGGGGAAGAGACCCAGTACTTC. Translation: CASSSRGGEETQYF. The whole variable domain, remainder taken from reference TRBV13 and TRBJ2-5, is AAGVIQSPRHLIKEKRETATLKCYPIPRHDTVYWYQQGPGQDPQFLISFYEKMQSDKGSIPDRFSAQQFSDYHSELNMSSLELGDSALYFCASSSRGGEETQYFGPGTRLLVL.

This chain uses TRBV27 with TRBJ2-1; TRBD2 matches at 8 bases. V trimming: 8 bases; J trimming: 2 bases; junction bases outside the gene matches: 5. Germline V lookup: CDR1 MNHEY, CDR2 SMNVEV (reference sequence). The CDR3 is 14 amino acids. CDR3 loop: CASEERGTYNEQFF. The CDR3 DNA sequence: TGTGCCAGCGAGGAGCGGGGGACCTACAATGAGCAGTTCTTC.

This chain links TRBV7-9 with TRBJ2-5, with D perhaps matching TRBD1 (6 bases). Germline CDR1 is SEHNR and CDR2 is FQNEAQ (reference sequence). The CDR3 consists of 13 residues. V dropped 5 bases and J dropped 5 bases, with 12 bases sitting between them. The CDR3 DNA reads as TGTGCCAGCAGCGGGGGCGGTCCGGAGACCCAGTACTTC. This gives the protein CASSGGGPETQYF.

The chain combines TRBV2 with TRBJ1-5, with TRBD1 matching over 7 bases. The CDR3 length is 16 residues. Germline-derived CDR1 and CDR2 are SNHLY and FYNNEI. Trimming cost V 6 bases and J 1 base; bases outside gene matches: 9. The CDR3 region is CASSNPPGQSNQPQHF. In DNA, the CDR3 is TGTGCCAGCAGCAACCCGCCGGGACAGAGCAATCAGCCCCAGCATTTT. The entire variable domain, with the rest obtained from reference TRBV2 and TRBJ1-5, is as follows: EPEVTQTPSHQVTQMGQEVILRCVPISNHLYFYWYRQILGQKVEFLVSFYNNEISEKSEIFDDQFSVERPDGSNFTLKIRSTKLEDSAMYFCASSNPPGQSNQPQHFGDGTRLSIL.

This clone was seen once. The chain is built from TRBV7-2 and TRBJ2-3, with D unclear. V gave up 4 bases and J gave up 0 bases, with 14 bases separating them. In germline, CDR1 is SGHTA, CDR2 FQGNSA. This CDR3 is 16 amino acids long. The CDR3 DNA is TGTGCCAGCAGCTCAAACTTACTACATAGCACAGATACGCAGTATTTT. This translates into CASSSNLLHSTDTQYF. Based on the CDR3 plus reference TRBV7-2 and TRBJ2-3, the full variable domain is GAGVSQSPSNKVTEKGKDVELRCDPISGHTALYWYRQSLGQGLEFLIYFQGNSAPDKSGLPSDRFSAERTGGSVSTLTIQRTQQEDSAVYLCASSSNLLHSTDTQYFGPGTRLTVL.

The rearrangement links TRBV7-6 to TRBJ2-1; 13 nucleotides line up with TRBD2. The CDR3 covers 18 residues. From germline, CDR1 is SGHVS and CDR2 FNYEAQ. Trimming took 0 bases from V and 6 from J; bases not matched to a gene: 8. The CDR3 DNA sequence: TGTGCCAGCAGCTTAGCGACTAGCGGGGGGCCTCGTAGCAATGAGCAGTTCTTC. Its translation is CASSLATSGGPRSNEQFF. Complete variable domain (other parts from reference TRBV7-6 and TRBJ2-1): GAGVSQSPRYKVTKRGQDVALRCDPISGHVSLYWYRQALGQGPEFLTYFNYEAQQDKSGLPNDRFSAERPEGSISTLTIQRTEQRDSAMYRCASSLATSGGPRSNEQFFGPGTRLTVL.

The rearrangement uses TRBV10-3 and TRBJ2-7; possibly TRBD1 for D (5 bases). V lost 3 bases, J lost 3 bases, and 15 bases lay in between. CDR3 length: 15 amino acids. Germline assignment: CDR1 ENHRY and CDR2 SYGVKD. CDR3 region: CAISDPAGSSYEQYF. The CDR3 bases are TGTGCCATCAGTGACCCGGCAGGGTCAAGCTACGAGCAGTACTTC.

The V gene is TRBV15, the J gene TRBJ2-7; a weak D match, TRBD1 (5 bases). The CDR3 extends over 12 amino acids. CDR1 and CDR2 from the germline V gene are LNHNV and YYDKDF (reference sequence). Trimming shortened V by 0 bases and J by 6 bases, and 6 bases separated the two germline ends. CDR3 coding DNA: TGTGCCACCAGCAGAGACAGGGTCGAGCAGTACTTC. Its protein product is CATSRDRVEQYF.